One sample yielded the 27 T cell receptor beta chains listed below, sequenced in a study of T cells in tuberculosis. Clones were sequenced by immunoSEQ multiplex PCR, and TCRdb holds only the in-frame ones, with some missing. The table has 70,000 to 95,000 clones, approximately 90% seen once. After thawing and overnight rest, PBMC were stained with GMM-loaded CD1B tetramer, viability dye and anti-CD3 for sorting. The CD1B tetramers carried C32 glucose monomycolate purified from Rhodococcus equi. The sequenced sample was CD1b-GMM tetramer-negative cells sorted from PBMCs. The receptors here all came from an adult woman with latent tuberculosis.

This chain joins TRBV5-5 and TRBJ2-3, with D possibly TRBD1 on 6 matching bases. V was shortened by 1 base and J by 1 base, with 10 bases between the two germline ends. This CDR3 is 15 amino acids long. Per the germline V gene, CDR1 is SGHKS and CDR2 is YYEKEE (reference sequence). Here the CDR3 DNA reads TGTGCCAGCAGCTTGTATGCAGGGGGCACAGATACGCAGTATTTT. Translated, it gives CASSLYAGGTDTQYF.

The chain has TRBV19 and TRBJ2-3; the match to TRBD2 covers 9 bases. CDR3 length: 15 residues. Per germline, CDR1 LNHDA and CDR2 SQIVND (reference sequence). J was trimmed by 8 bases and V by 1 base; bases with no gene match: 7. CDR3 in amino acids: CASSIAAGGPSTQYF. The CDR3, as DNA: TGTGCCAGTAGTATAGCGGCGGGGGGGCCGAGTACGCAGTATTTT.

This clone has just a few counts. This chain joins TRBV19 and TRBJ2-7; D might be TRBD2 (5 bases). The CDR3 consists of 14 residues. Trimming cost V 8 bases and J 3 bases, with 17 bases left between them. Germline V CDR1 and CDR2: LNHDA, SQIVND (reference sequence). The DNA of the CDR3 is TGTGCCAGTTCCATCGGGGTGGCGGGCTACGAGCAGTACTTC. Its protein product is CASSIGVAGYEQYF.

The chain links TRBV4-3 to TRBJ2-3, with 8 nucleotides matching TRBD2. CDR1 is LGHNA, CDR2 YSLEER, per germline. V gave up 1 base and J gave up 2 bases; unmatched junction bases: 8. This CDR3 comprises 17 residues. CDR3 protein: CASSQGPAGGTTDTQYF. The DNA of the CDR3 is TGCGCCAGCAGCCAAGGACCCGCGGGGGGTACCACAGATACGCAGTATTTT.

This chain connects TRBV10-3 to TRBJ1-2; a possible D gene is TRBD1 (6 bases). Trimming took off 2 bases at V and 2 bases at J, with 15 bases between the two ends. The length of the CDR3 is 16 residues. Germline V gene data show CDR1 as ENHRY and CDR2 as SYGVKD. The CDR3 DNA follows: TGTGCCATCAGTGAGCGGGGTGGGGGCTCCAACTATGGCTACACCTTC. Encoded protein: CAISERGGGSNYGYTF.

This sequence joins TRBV7-9 and TRBJ2-1; 12 nucleotides align to TRBD2. Germline V gene sequence: CDR1 SEHNR, CDR2 FQNEAQ (reference sequence). J lost 9 bases, V lost 5 bases, and 8 bases had no gene match. This CDR3 is built from 15 residues. This CDR3 reads CASSPGLAGNVEQFF. The CDR3 DNA follows: TGTGCCAGCAGCCCTGGACTAGCGGGGAACGTTGAGCAGTTCTTC.

This rearrangement joins TRBV15 to TRBJ2-2, with 9 nucleotides matching TRBD2. The CDR3 loop spans 18 amino acids. V lost 0 bases, J lost 4 bases, and 9 bases stayed unmatched. From germline, CDR1 is LNHNV and CDR2 YYDKDF (reference sequence). In DNA form, the CDR3 reads TGTGCCACCAGCAGAGACGGCGGGGGGGCACGGGGCACCGGGGAGCTGTTTTTT. This translates into CATSRDGGGARGTGELFF.

The chain couples TRBV28 to TRBJ1-1, with D perhaps matching TRBD1 (6 bases). Germline CDR1 and CDR2: MDHEN and SYDVKM. Trimming removed 5 bases at V and 5 bases at J, with 15 bases between. The CDR3 consists of 14 residues. The CDR3 nucleotides read TGTGCCAGCAGTGCCCCCGGGGGGCGGACTGAAGCTTTCTTT. Translating it yields CASSAPGGRTEAFF.

The V and J genes are TRBV2 and TRBJ2-3, with 10 bases aligning to TRBD1. J gave up 6 bases and V 6 bases, and 12 bases lay outside the gene matches. This CDR3 spans 16 amino acids. In germline, CDR1 is SNHLY, CDR2 FYNNEI. The CDR3 DNA sequence: TGTGCCAGCAGGGACAGGGGGGCGCAAATTATTGATACGCAGTATTTT. Translating gives CASRDRGAQIIDTQYF.

In DNA form, the CDR3 reads TGCGCCAGCAGCCCGGGGTCTTACGAGCAGTACGTC. This sequence encodes CASSPGSYEQYV. The chain has TRBV5-1 and TRBJ2-7; weak D call: TRBD2 (5 bases). V was shortened by 4 bases and J by 4 bases, with 9 bases between the two germline ends. The CDR3 sequence is 12 residues long. Looked up from germline, CDR1 is SGHRS and CDR2 is YFSETQ.

The chain combines TRBV11-2 with TRBJ1-5; D remains ambiguous. Trimming stripped 4 bases from V and 0 bases from J, with 4 bases between. The CDR3 loop spans 13 amino acids. The V gene's germline CDR1 is SGHAT and CDR2 FQNNGV. The CDR3 DNA follows: TGTGCCAGCAGCTCTACTAGCAATCAGCCCCAGCATTTT. Its protein product is CASSSTSNQPQHF.

The chain couples TRBV6-4 to TRBJ1-1; TRBD1 matches at 7 bases. Germline trimming cut 5 bases from V and 4 bases from J; bases unmatched to any gene: 4. CDR1 and CDR2 from the germline V gene are MRHNA and SNTAGT. The CDR3 runs to 13 residues. The CDR3 DNA reads as TGTGCCAGCAGTAAACAGGGGTTCACTGAAGCTTTCTTT. The encoded protein is CASSKQGFTEAFF.

This chain connects TRBV30 to TRBJ1-2, with a possible D match to TRBD1 (6 bases). Per the germline V gene, CDR1 is GTSNPN and CDR2 is SVGIG (reference sequence). The V end lost 2 bases, the J end lost 4 bases, and 17 bases lay between the germline ends. The length of the CDR3 is 15 residues. The CDR3 sequence is CAWSHPFRGTYGYTF. The CDR3 DNA reads as TGTGCCTGGAGTCACCCCTTCAGGGGAACCTATGGCTACACCTTC.

A note on this clone: Other DNA sequences in this specimen translate into the identical CDR3. The J gene is TRBJ1-5, the V gene TRBV5-4; D uncertain. CDR1 SGHNT and CDR2 YYREEE come from the germline V gene (reference sequence). This CDR3 has 13 amino acids. Trimming shortened V by 4 bases and J by 3 bases, and 8 bases separated the two germline ends. CDR3 in DNA: TGTGCCAGCAGCGCGGGCGACAATCAGCCCCAGCATTTT. It specifies CASSAGDNQPQHF.

The CDR3 spells CASSVLAGSTGELFF. DNA for the CDR3: TGTGCCAGCAGTGTACTAGCGGGGTCCACCGGGGAGCTGTTTTTT. The genes are TRBV6-4 and TRBJ2-2, with TRBD2 matching 10 bases. Germline CDR1 MRHNA, CDR2 SNTAGT. There are 15 residues in the CDR3. V shed 4 bases and J 4 bases; nucleotides not matched to a gene: 3.

This chain uses TRBV4-2 with TRBJ2-1; the match to TRBD2 covers 14 bases. Unmatched junction bases numbered 15, after V lost 2 bases and J lost 6 bases. Germline CDR1 LGHNA, CDR2 YNFKEQ. The CDR3 has 20 residues. The CDR3 nucleotides are TGTGCCAGCAGCCAAAAGACGACTAGCGGGGGGGCCGTCGTGGGCAATGAGCAGTTCTTC. This codes for CASSQKTTSGGAVVGNEQFF.

This sequence joins TRBV13 and TRBJ1-1; TRBD1 agrees at 8 bases. Trimming removed 5 bases from V and 3 bases from J; junction bases left unmatched: 8. The CDR3 consists of 15 residues. Germline lookup yields CDR1 PRHDT and CDR2 FYEKMQ (reference sequence). In DNA, the CDR3 is TGTGCCAGCAGCCCCCCGACAGGGGAAGACACTGAAGCTTTCTTT. Amino acid sequence: CASSPPTGEDTEAFF.

The rearrangement uses TRBV21-1 and TRBJ1-5. TRBV21-1 is shown as a pseudogene. The CDR3 length is 17 residues. The CDR3 sequence: CASRRRPPGDQGLPQHF. The CDR3 nucleotides are TGTGCCAGCCGCCGAAGACCCCCGGGAGACCAGGGACTGCCCCAGCATTTT.

V usage is TRBV4-1 and J usage is TRBJ1-1; D is unresolved. This CDR3 contains 13 residues. The germline V and J ends were trimmed by 5 bases and 0 bases, with 7 bases remaining between them. The V gene's germline CDR1 is MGHRA and CDR2 YSYEKL. CDR3 residues: CASSSTMNTEAFF. For the CDR3, the DNA is TGCGCCAGCAGCTCTACGATGAACACTGAAGCTTTCTTT.

The J gene is TRBJ1-5, the V gene TRBV6-4, with D possibly matching TRBD1 (6 bases). Germline CDR1 MRHNA, CDR2 SNTAGT. The CDR3 covers 15 residues. Trimming left V 2 bases short and J 5 bases short, with 13 bases between. CDR3 DNA: TGTGCCAGCAGTGACCCGGACAGCTTTTATCAGCCCCAGCATTTT. This gives the protein CASSDPDSFYQPQHF.

The CDR3 coding sequence is TGTGCCAGCTCACCCGGTAATGAGCAGTTCTTC. Its protein product is CASSPGNEQFF. This chain links TRBV18 with TRBJ2-1, with unresolved D. From germline, CDR1 is KGHSH and CDR2 LQKENI. V shed 3 bases and J shed 7 bases, with 4 bases lying between them. This CDR3 has 11 amino acids.

V and J are TRBV29-1 and TRBJ2-2; TRBD2 matches 7 bases. The ends lost 5 bases at V and 2 bases at J; junction bases unmatched: 2. This CDR3 comprises 13 residues. From germline, CDR1 is SQVTM and CDR2 ANQGSEA. CDR3 DNA: TGCAGCGTTCGGGACTATAACACCGGGGAGCTGTTTTTT. Amino acids: CSVRDYNTGELFF.

The chain employs TRBV19 and TRBJ2-1; 10 nucleotides align to TRBD2. Germline V gene lookup returns CDR1 LNHDA and CDR2 SQIVND (reference sequence). This CDR3 is 16 amino acids long. V was pared by 3 bases and J by 3 bases, with 5 bases of the junction left unmatched. CDR3 loop: CASSIVASGGYNEQFF. CDR3 coding DNA: TGTGCCAGTAGTATCGTGGCTAGCGGGGGCTACAATGAGCAGTTCTTC.

The chain joins TRBV5-6 to TRBJ2-7, with 9 bases identical to TRBD1. Germline loops: CDR1 SGHDT, CDR2 YYEEEE. The trim removed 0 bases at V and 9 bases at J, leaving 10 bases unmatched. This CDR3 is 15 amino acids long. In DNA form, the CDR3 reads TGTGCCAGCAGCTTGGCCGGGACAGGGCTGGGGGGGCAGTACTTC. It yields the protein CASSLAGTGLGGQYF. Variable domain in full (rest from reference TRBV5-6 and TRBJ2-7): DAGVTQSPTHLIKTRGQQVTLRCSPKSGHDTVSWYQQALGQGPQFIFQYYEEEERQRGNFPDRFSGHQFPNYSSELNVNALLLGDSALYLCASSLAGTGLGGQYFGPGTRLTVT.

This chain's CDR3 is CASRAGTGYEQYV. CDR3 in DNA: TGTGCCAGCAGAGCCGGGACAGGGTACGAGCAGTACGTC. The chain uses TRBV6-1 and TRBJ2-7; TRBD1 agrees at 9 bases. CDR3 length equals 13 residues. The germline CDR1 and CDR2 sequences are MNHNS and SASEGT. V trimming: 6 bases; J trimming: 4 bases; junction bases outside the gene matches: 4.

The gene calls are TRBV4-1 and TRBJ1-3, with TRBD1 matching over 9 bases. The CDR3 consists of 14 residues. Germline V gene sequence: CDR1 MGHRA, CDR2 YSYEKL. V gave up 6 bases and J gave up 4 bases; unmatched junction bases: 4. Here the CDR3 DNA reads TGCGCCAGCAGACAGGGGGCAGGAGGAAACACCATATATTTT. Translation: CASRQGAGGNTIYF.

V gene TRBV28 combines with J gene TRBJ2-7; 7 bases map to TRBD1. V dropped 9 bases and J dropped 3; count of bases not matched to a gene: 5. The CDR3 is made up of 12 amino acids. Germline V gene sequence: CDR1 MDHEN, CDR2 SYDVKM. CDR3 sequence reads: CASATGLYEQYF. The CDR3 coding sequence is TGTGCCAGTGCGACAGGGCTCTACGAGCAGTACTTC.